Following are 26 T cell receptor beta chains from one sample sequenced in a study of T cell changes during pregnancy in multiple sclerosis. Using immunoSEQ multiplex PCR, the repertoire was profiled, and TCRdb retains in-frame clones only, with some absent. The sample includes 100,000 or so clones, roughly 90% seen only once; the top ten take about 1.8%. Sequences were derived from peripheral blood, sampled after pregnancy. These receptors were collected from a female donor with multiple sclerosis, enrolled in a pregnancy study.

The V call is TRBV5-1, the J call TRBJ1-1; the D gene is possibly TRBD1 (5 bases). Germline V gives CDR1 SGHRS, CDR2 YFSETQ. The CDR3 spans 13 residues. V lost 4 bases and J lost 1, with 8 bases in between. CDR3 DNA: TGCGCCAGCAGCGGGGGGGGGAACACTGAAGCTTTCTTT. Its protein is CASSGGGNTEAFF.

This chain joins TRBV6-1 and TRBJ2-3; no clear D. Germline V gives CDR1 MNHNS, CDR2 SASEGT. Trimming stripped 2 bases from V and 4 bases from J, with 4 bases between. The length of the CDR3 is 12 residues. CDR3 protein: CASSESADTQYF. The DNA for the CDR3 is TGTGCCAGCAGTGAATCGGCAGATACGCAGTATTTT.

The chain couples TRBV18 to TRBJ1-1, with 11 bases matching TRBD1. V shed 1 base, J shed 5 bases, and the junction held 6 bases outside the gene matches. Germline CDR1 KGHSH, CDR2 LQKENI. The CDR3 is 16 residues long. This CDR3 reads CASSPLDRGRGTEAFF. CDR3 DNA sequence: TGTGCCAGCTCACCACTGGACAGGGGGCGTGGGACTGAAGCTTTCTTT.

V usage is TRBV9 and J usage is TRBJ2-5; TRBD1 might be the D (6 bases). Germline V gene lookup returns CDR1 SGDLS and CDR2 YYNGEE. The CDR3 runs 14 residues. V was shortened by 4 bases and J by 4 bases, with 14 bases between the two germline ends. CDR3 protein: CASSPRGWGETQYF. The CDR3 bases are TGTGCCAGCAGCCCCAGGGGATGGGGAGAGACCCAGTACTTC.

The chain carries TRBV30 and TRBJ2-1; D may be TRBD2 (5 bases). Trimming stripped 1 base from V and 0 bases from J, with 22 bases between. This CDR3 has 19 residues. Germline V CDR1 and CDR2: GTSNPN, SVGIG (reference sequence). The CDR3 nucleotides read TGTGCCTGGAGTGCCTTCAGTACTAGTATCCGTGTCTCCTACAATGAGCAGTTCTTC. This sequence encodes CAWSAFSTSIRVSYNEQFF.

This clone was found once. V usage is TRBV28 and J usage is TRBJ2-7, with 9 bases fitting TRBD1. Unmatched junction bases numbered 17, after V lost 6 bases and J lost 8 bases. Per germline, CDR1 MDHEN and CDR2 SYDVKM. This CDR3 contains 16 residues. The CDR3 DNA reads TGTGCCAGCAGAAAACAAGGGACAGGGAAAACAGGAAAGCAGTACTTC. Its protein product is CASRKQGTGKTGKQYF. Using reference TRBV28 and TRBJ2-7 for the parts outside the CDR3, the full variable domain is DVKVTQSSRYLVKRTGEKVFLECVQDMDHENMFWYRQDPGLGLRLIYFSYDVKMKEKGDIPEGYSVSREKKERFSLILESASTNQTSMYLCASRKQGTGKTGKQYFGPGTRLTVT.

This chain links TRBV10-3 with TRBJ2-1, with a possible D match to TRBD2 (6 bases). The V gene lost 3 bases and the J gene lost 9 bases, with 15 bases spanning the gap. The CDR3 spans 14 residues. The germline V gene encodes CDR1 ENHRY and CDR2 SYGVKD. CDR3 DNA sequence: TGTGCCATCAGTGACGGGAGCACTCAGGGTGAGCAGTTCTTC. As protein: CAISDGSTQGEQFF.

V usage is TRBV2 and J usage is TRBJ1-1, with TRBD1 matching 9 bases. The CDR3 is made up of 15 amino acids. Losses at the gene ends were 7 bases for V and 7 bases for J; bases not matched to a gene: 13. The germline CDR1 and CDR2 sequences are SNHLY and FYNNEI. CDR3 in amino acids: CASMGQPGQGGEAFF. In nucleotides, the CDR3 is TGTGCCAGCATGGGTCAGCCGGGACAGGGAGGTGAAGCTTTCTTT.

The V and J genes are TRBV25-1 and TRBJ1-2; 8 nucleotides agree with TRBD1. In germline, CDR1 is MGHDK, CDR2 SYGVNS. The CDR3 extends over 14 amino acids. J gave up 2 bases and V 5 bases, and 4 bases lay outside the gene matches. CDR3 coding DNA: TGTGCCAGCAGTTTGGCAGGGGGCAACTATGGCTACACCTTC. As protein: CASSLAGGNYGYTF.

This clone was seen a single time. The rearrangement joins TRBV7-9 to TRBJ2-1; D is perhaps TRBD2 (5 bases). Trimming pared 5 bases from V and 3 bases from J, leaving 11 bases between. The CDR3 sequence is 14 residues long. Germline assignment: CDR1 SEHNR and CDR2 FQNEAQ (reference sequence). The CDR3 sequence: CASSPGLRYNEQFF. In DNA, the CDR3 is TGTGCCAGCAGCCCCGGACTTCGCTACAATGAGCAGTTCTTC. The variable domain in full, completed from reference TRBV7-9 and TRBJ2-1, reads DTGVSQNPRHKITKRGQNVTFRCDPISEHNRLYWYRQTLGQGPEFLTYFQNEAQLEKSRLLSDRFSAERPKGSFSTLEIQRTEQGDSAMYLCASSPGLRYNEQFFGPGTRLTVL.

The chain uses TRBV5-6 and TRBJ1-1; D is unresolved. Germline CDR1 reads SGHDT; CDR2 reads YYEEEE. CDR3 length equals 16 residues. V lost 4 bases, J lost 2 bases, and 18 bases lay in between. CDR3 amino acids: CASSRSWAVPNTEAFF. CDR3 coding DNA: TGTGCCAGCAGCCGTTCATGGGCAGTGCCTAACACTGAAGCTTTCTTT. Full variable domain (remainder filled in from reference TRBV5-6 and TRBJ1-1): DAGVTQSPTHLIKTRGQQVTLRCSPKSGHDTVSWYQQALGQGPQFIFQYYEEEERQRGNFPDRFSGHQFPNYSSELNVNALLLGDSALYLCASSRSWAVPNTEAFFGQGTRLTVV.

V usage is TRBV19 and J usage is TRBJ1-1; 8 bases match TRBD1. The CDR3 is 13 residues long. V was pared by 6 bases and J by 2 bases, with 2 bases of the junction left unmatched. Per the germline V gene, CDR1 is LNHDA and CDR2 is SQIVND (reference sequence). CDR3 nucleotides: TGTGCCAGTAGCGCAGGGGGCAACACTGAAGCTTTCTTT. Translating gives CASSAGGNTEAFF.

This chain connects TRBV20-1 to TRBJ2-5; the match to TRBD1 covers 7 bases. Trimming at V came to 2 bases and at J to 10 bases, leaving 4 bases not matched to a gene. Germline CDR1 DFQATT, CDR2 SNEGSKA (reference sequence). The CDR3 covers 11 residues. The CDR3 sequence is CSARQGEYQYF. The CDR3 nucleotides are TGCAGTGCTAGACAGGGGGAGTACCAGTACTTC.

The chain couples TRBV5-4 to TRBJ2-2, with a weak D call TRBD2 (5 bases). The CDR3 is 12 residues long. Germline V CDR1 and CDR2: SGHNT, YYREEE (reference sequence). The V end was cut by 5 bases, the J end by 6 bases, with 8 bases between. The CDR3 DNA reads as TGTGCCAGCAGAGGGAGTTCCGGGGAGCTGTTTTTT. Its translation: CASRGSSGELFF.

This chain joins TRBV28 and TRBJ2-1; 8 nucleotides agree with TRBD2. V lost 2 bases, J lost 1 base, and 4 bases stayed unmatched. Germline loops: CDR1 MDHEN, CDR2 SYDVKM. The CDR3 runs 16 residues. The CDR3: CASSLRGGGSYNEQFF. The DNA for the CDR3 is TGTGCCAGCAGTTTACGGGGGGGCGGGTCCTACAATGAGCAGTTCTTC.

This chain joins TRBV5-1 and TRBJ2-1, with D possibly matching TRBD2 (5 bases). V was clipped by 4 bases and J by 10 bases, with 18 bases between them. CDR3 length: 14 amino acids. Germline lookup yields CDR1 SGHRS and CDR2 YFSETQ. The CDR3 loop is CASSLGVSPNEQFF. The CDR3 nucleotides read TGCGCCAGCAGCCTCGGGGTCTCCCCGAACGAGCAGTTCTTC.

The chain combines TRBV4-3 with TRBJ1-1; no clear D gene. The CDR3 length is 15 residues. Trimming removed 3 bases from V and 0 bases from J, with 11 bases in between. Germline CDR1 LGHNA, CDR2 YSLEER. CDR3 bases: TGCGCCAGCAGCCATAGAGGGTTCATGAACACTGAAGCTTTCTTT. This codes for CASSHRGFMNTEAFF.

V gene TRBV6-6 combines with J gene TRBJ2-7, with 10 positions matching TRBD2. The germline V gene encodes CDR1 MNHNY and CDR2 SVGAGI (reference sequence). This CDR3 is 13 amino acids long. The junction had 2 bases not matched to a gene; V was cut back by 6 bases and J by 3 bases. CDR3 region: CASSPSGGYEQYF. The CDR3 DNA reads as TGTGCCAGCAGCCCTAGCGGGGGCTACGAGCAGTACTTC.

This chain uses TRBV5-1 with TRBJ2-1, with D maybe TRBD2 (5 bases). Looked up from germline, CDR1 is SGHRS and CDR2 is YFSETQ. V lost 3 bases and J 0 bases, leaving 10 bases between the germline ends. The CDR3 is made up of 15 amino acids. CDR3 residues: CASSSASGSYNEQFF. The CDR3 nucleotides read TGCGCCAGCAGCTCCGCGAGCGGCTCCTACAATGAGCAGTTCTTC. The full variable domain, rest sourced from reference TRBV5-1 and TRBJ2-1, is KAGVTQTPRYLIKTRGQQVTLSCSPISGHRSVSWYQQTPGQGLQFLFEYFSETQRNKGNFPGRFSGRQFSNSRSEMNVSTLELGDSALYLCASSSASGSYNEQFFGPGTRLTVL.

The rearrangement uses TRBV4-1 and TRBJ2-2; weak D call: TRBD1 (6 bases). This CDR3 spans 16 amino acids. Germline V CDR1 and CDR2: MGHRA, YSYEKL. Trimming cost V 0 bases and J 5 bases, with 13 bases left between them. Here the CDR3 DNA reads TGCGCCAGCAGCCAAGAGACGAGGGGGAGAACCGGGGAGCTGTTTTTT. Translation gives CASSQETRGRTGELFF.

The chain couples TRBV18 to TRBJ2-7, with a weak D call TRBD1 (6 bases). This CDR3 has 13 residues. Trimming took off 3 bases at V and 2 bases at J, with 8 bases between the two ends. Germline CDR1 is KGHSH and CDR2 is LQKENI. The CDR3 bases are TGTGCCAGCTCACCGGACAGACCCTACGAGCAGTACTTC. Amino acid sequence: CASSPDRPYEQYF.

The chain employs TRBV4-1 and TRBJ1-1, with D tentatively TRBD1 (5 bases). Germline lookup yields CDR1 MGHRA and CDR2 YSYEKL. The V end was cut by 0 bases, the J end by 6 bases, with 17 bases between. The length of the CDR3 is 16 residues. The CDR3 DNA reads as TGCGCCAGCAGCCAAGATCAGTTAGTAGGGGTAGCTGAAGCTTTCTTT. It encodes CASSQDQLVGVAEAFF.

The count of this clone is one. The chain is built from TRBV27 and TRBJ1-2; D ambiguous. The V end lost 2 bases, the J end lost 2 bases, and 6 bases lay between the germline ends. CDR3 length equals 13 residues. Germline V gene sequence: CDR1 MNHEY, CDR2 SMNVEV (reference sequence). CDR3 DNA sequence: TGTGCCAGCAGTTTAAGTCAGAACTATGGCTACACCTTC. Protein sequence: CASSLSQNYGYTF.

The CDR3 region has the DNA TGTGCCAGCAGTGTATTGACTAATGAAAAACTGTTTTTT. It yields the protein CASSVLTNEKLFF. The J gene is TRBJ1-4, the V gene TRBV6-1; D remains unclear. Trimming removed 4 bases at V and 2 bases at J, with 5 bases between. CDR1 and CDR2 (germline): MNHNS, SASEGT. The CDR3 is 13 amino acids.

This rearrangement joins TRBV28 to TRBJ2-2; D possibly corresponds to TRBD2 (6 bases). V was shortened by 3 bases and J by 5 bases, with 16 bases between the two germline ends. Germline V gene lookup returns CDR1 MDHEN and CDR2 SYDVKM. There are 16 residues in the CDR3. CDR3 DNA sequence: TGTGCCAGCAGTTTCATCGCGGGGATAAATACCGGGGAGCTGTTTTTT. Amino acid sequence: CASSFIAGINTGELFF.

This clone was observed a few times. The chain couples TRBV10-3 to TRBJ2-2; 9 bases agree with TRBD1. Germline V lookup: CDR1 ENHRY, CDR2 SYGVKD. This CDR3 region has 14 residues. V lost 6 bases and J lost 4; bases outside the gene matches: 3. This chain's CDR3 is CAISGQGITGELFF. CDR3 bases: TGTGCCATCAGCGGACAGGGGATCACCGGGGAGCTGTTTTTT.